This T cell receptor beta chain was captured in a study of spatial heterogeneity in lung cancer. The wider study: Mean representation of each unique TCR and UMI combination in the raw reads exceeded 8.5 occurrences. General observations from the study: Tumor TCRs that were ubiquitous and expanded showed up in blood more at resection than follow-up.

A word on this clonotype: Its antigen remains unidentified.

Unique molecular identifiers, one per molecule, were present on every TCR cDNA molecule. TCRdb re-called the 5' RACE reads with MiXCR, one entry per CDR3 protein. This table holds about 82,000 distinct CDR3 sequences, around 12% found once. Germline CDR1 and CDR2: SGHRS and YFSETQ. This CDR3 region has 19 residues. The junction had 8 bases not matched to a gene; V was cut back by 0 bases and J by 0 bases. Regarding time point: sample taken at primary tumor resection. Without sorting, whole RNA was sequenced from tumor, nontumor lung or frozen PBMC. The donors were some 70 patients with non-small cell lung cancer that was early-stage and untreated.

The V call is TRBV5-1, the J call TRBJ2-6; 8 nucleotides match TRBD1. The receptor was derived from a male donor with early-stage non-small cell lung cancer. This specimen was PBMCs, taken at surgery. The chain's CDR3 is CASSLEPGQASSGANVLTF. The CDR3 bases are TGCGCCAGCAGCTTGGAGCCGGGACAGGCCTCCTCTGGGGCCAACGTCCTGACTTTC.